These 5 T cell receptor beta chains originate from one sample sequenced in a study of OX40 agonist ivuxolimab in advanced cancers. Library generation was performed with the immunoSEQ multiplex PCR assay. This immuneACCESS table, as held by TCRdb, lists in-frame sequences with V and J called but not all clones. Of the missing ones, under half trace to an unresolved V gene in checked studies; the others have no known cause. The sample table holds tens of thousands of clones, of which more than 80% were seen once. The ten largest clones capture about 8.5% of the sample. The sample in question was CD4+ or CD8+ T cells sorted from blood, obtained in a trial of the OX40 agonist ivuxolimab. These receptors were obtained from an adult with an advanced solid tumor such as melanoma, head and neck, liver or kidney cancer.

The genes are TRBV19 and TRBJ1-1; D is possibly TRBD1 (5 bases). This CDR3 comprises 17 residues. Germline V CDR1 and CDR2: LNHDA, SQIVND (reference sequence). V lost 7 bases to trimming and J lost 4 bases, with 25 bases between them. This CDR3 reads CASTYPFNPAGTTEAFF. As DNA, the CDR3 is TGTGCCAGTACCTACCCATTTAACCCAGCCGGGACCACTGAAGCTTTCTTT.

The chain links TRBV11-3 to TRBJ2-1, with 7 bases matching TRBD2. Germline CDR1 and CDR2: SGHNT and YENEEA. This CDR3 contains 15 residues. With 2 bases clipped from V and 6 bases from J, the junction kept 7 bases outside the gene matches. The CDR3 DNA is TGTGCCAGCAGCTTATGGGCGGGGGTCACCAATGAGCAGTTCTTC. Its protein product is CASSLWAGVTNEQFF.

This chain links TRBV2 with TRBJ1-2, with a possible D match to TRBD1 (6 bases). Germline V gene data show CDR1 as SNHLY and CDR2 as FYNNEI. The CDR3 is made up of 14 amino acids. V was cut by 6 bases and J by 3 bases, with 14 bases left in between. The chain's CDR3 is CASRWGGGYYGYTF. In DNA form, the CDR3 reads TGTGCCAGCAGGTGGGGAGGGGGATACTATGGCTACACCTTC.

The rearrangement uses TRBV10-3 and TRBJ2-3; weak D call: TRBD1 (7 bases). Trimming left V 4 bases short and J 4 bases short, with 12 bases between. The CDR3 consists of 14 residues. Germline CDR1 and CDR2: ENHRY and SYGVKD. CDR3 nucleotide sequence: TGTGCCATCAGTGGCCAGGGGGGTGCAGATACGCAGTATTTT. Encoded protein: CAISGQGGADTQYF.

The chain has TRBV18 and TRBJ1-1, with TRBD1 identical over 7 bases. Germline CDR1 reads KGHSH; CDR2 reads LQKENI. V trimming: 6 bases; J trimming: 7 bases; junction bases outside the gene matches: 8. The CDR3 is 13 amino acids. For the CDR3, the DNA is TGTGCCAGCTCGGCCGGGACAGACCGTGAAGCTTTCTTT. Encoded protein: CASSAGTDREAFF.